This is a list of T cell receptor beta chains from one sample in a study of shared clonotypes between healthy human individuals. Profiled with immunoSEQ multiplex PCR; TCRdb holds only in-frame clones, not every one. The table lists 1,500,000 or so clones, around 98.5% of them singletons, with around 0.33% in the top ten. Source material: naive CD4+ T cells sorted from blood. These receptors were obtained from a man in his thirties or forties in good health. CDR3s include the opening cysteine and the closing phenylalanine or tryptophan. D genes are given only for firm matches. Expanded clones are given a class, and other clones once, few, many or no size at all.

clone size	J gene	V gene	D gene	CDR3 protein	CDR3 DNA
.	TRBJ1-1	TRBV5-1	.	CASSFTGANTEAFF	TGCGCCAGCAGCTTTACAGGAGCGAACACTGAAGCTTTCTTT
.	TRBJ1-1	TRBV5-1	.	CASSLGPGARTEAFF	TGCGCCAGCAGCTTGGGCCCAGGGGCGCGCACTGAAGCTTTCTTT
.	TRBJ1-2	TRBV28	.	CASSLVSGIYGYTF	TGTGCCAGCAGTTTGGTTTCGGGTATCTATGGCTACACCTTC
.	TRBJ1-2	TRBV5-1	.	CASSLKTGTEYGYTF	TGCGCCAGCAGCTTAAAAACCGGGACTGAATATGGCTACACCTTC
.	TRBJ1-2	TRBV4-2	.	CASSQVNYGYTF	TGTGCCAGCAGCCAAGTTAACTATGGCTACACCTTC
once	TRBJ2-1	TRBV10-1	TRBD2	CASSESTSGTYNEQFF	TGCGCCAGCAGTGAGTCGACTAGCGGGACCTACAATGAGCAGTTCTTC
once	TRBJ1-5	TRBV6-6	.	CASSYLRGARQPQHF	TGTGCCAGCAGTTACCTAAGAGGGGCCCGGCAGCCCCAGCATTTT
.	TRBJ2-3	TRBV7-6	.	CASSLAETLEIATQYF	TGTGCCAGCAGCTTAGCGGAAACTTTGGAGATTGCTACGCAGTATTTT
.	TRBJ1-5	TRBV5-1	.	CASSVDGASNQPQHF	TGCGCCAGCAGCGTCGACGGTGCGAGCAATCAGCCCCAGCATTTT
.	TRBJ1-3	TRBV6-6	.	CASSYRENSGNTIYF	TGTGCCAGCAGTTACAGGGAGAACTCTGGAAACACCATATATTTT
.	TRBJ2-7	TRBV9	.	CASSVGLQPYEQYF	TGTGCCAGCAGCGTAGGATTACAGCCATACGAGCAGTACTTC
once	TRBJ1-2	TRBV7-2	.	CASSFRGSGYTF	TGTGCCAGCAGCTTCAGAGGGAGCGGCTACACCTTC
.	TRBJ1-3	TRBV6-5	.	CASSSGGSGNTIYF	TGTGCCAGCAGTTCGGGTGGGTCTGGAAACACCATATATTTT
.	TRBJ2-7	TRBV7-2	.	CASSSLRRIEHEQYF	TGTGCCAGCAGCTCTCTCCGGCGGATAGAACACGAGCAGTACTTC
.	TRBJ2-3	TRBV9	.	CASSVLSWGEDTQYF	TGTGCCAGCAGCGTACTATCTTGGGGCGAAGATACGCAGTATTTT
.	TRBJ1-1	TRBV5-1	.	CASSSIQGNTEAFF	TGCGCCAGCAGCTCAATACAGGGGAACACTGAAGCTTTCTTT
.	TRBJ2-1	TRBV28	.	CASSSGIDNEQFF	TGTGCCAGCAGTTCAGGTATTGACAATGAGCAGTTCTTC
.	TRBJ2-2	TRBV9	TRBD2	CASSVEAGVRTGELFF	TGTGCCAGCAGCGTAGAGGCGGGAGTCCGCACCGGGGAGCTGTTTTTT
.	TRBJ2-3	TRBV28	TRBD2	CASSLAGEGTDTQYF	TGTGCCAGCAGCCTAGCGGGAGAAGGGACAGATACGCAGTATTTT
.	TRBJ2-5	TRBV25-1	.	CASSPLQAVQETQYF	TGTGCCAGCAGTCCCCTCCAGGCAGTTCAAGAGACCCAGTACTTC
.	TRBJ2-3	TRBV28	TRBD2	CASSSLGLGRRTDTQYF	TGTGCCAGCAGTTCACTCGGACTAGGTCGGCGCACAGATACGCAGTATTTT
.	TRBJ2-3	TRBV10-1	TRBD2	CASSAADGGRGTDTQYF	TGCGCCAGCAGTGCGGCCGACGGCGGGAGGGGCACAGATACGCAGTATTTT
once	TRBJ1-2	TRBV11-2	TRBD1	CASSSLRDRGYGYTF	TGTGCCAGCAGCTCCCTCCGGGACAGGGGTTATGGCTACACCTTC
.	TRBJ2-3	TRBV5-6	.	CASSLGLTTRTDTQYF	TGTGCCAGCAGCTTGGGTTTGACCACCCGCACAGATACGCAGTATTTT
.	TRBJ1-5	TRBV29-1	.	CSVGQGPREPQHF	TGCAGCGTTGGTCAGGGGCCCCGGGAGCCCCAGCATTTT
once	TRBJ1-2	TRBV7-2	.	CASSPRTYYGYTF	TGTGCCAGCAGCCCGAGGACCTATTATGGCTACACCTTC
.	TRBJ1-2	TRBV7-2	TRBD1	CASTDRANYGYTF	TGTGCCAGCACAGACAGGGCCAACTATGGCTACACCTTC
.	TRBJ1-2	TRBV2	TRBD1	CASSGTGRIFGYTF	TGTGCCAGCAGTGGGACAGGGAGGATTTTTGGCTACACCTTC
once	TRBJ1-1	TRBV11-2	.	CASSLELIRGLNTEAFF	TGTGCCAGCAGCTTAGAGCTTATTAGGGGCTTGAACACTGAAGCTTTCTTT
.	TRBJ1-4	TRBV29-1	.	CSVSGWTGGEKLFF	TGCAGCGTCTCGGGCTGGACGGGGGGAGAAAAACTGTTTTTT
.	TRBJ2-2	TRBV15	.	CATSRSRGPGRTTGELFF	TGTGCCACCAGCAGGAGCCGCGGGCCGGGGCGCACCACCGGGGAGCTGTTTTTT
.	TRBJ1-1	TRBV6-5	TRBD1	CASSYTGENTEAFF	TGTGCCAGCAGTTATACAGGGGAGAACACTGAAGCTTTCTTT
.	TRBJ2-3	TRBV11-2	.	CASSLNGQLPDTQYF	TGTGCCAGCAGCTTAAACGGACAGCTCCCAGATACGCAGTATTTT
.	TRBJ2-5	TRBV5-4	.	CASSLEWQVGTETQYF	TGTGCCAGCAGCTTGGAATGGCAGGTCGGAACGGAGACCCAGTACTTC
.	TRBJ1-4	TRBV7-2	.	CASSHQRSTNEKLFF	TGTGCCAGCAGCCACCAGAGATCAACTAATGAAAAACTGTTTTTT
.	TRBJ2-1	TRBV28	TRBD1	CASSPRDRGKQFF	TGTGCCAGCAGTCCCCGGGACAGGGGGAAGCAGTTCTTC
.	TRBJ2-2	TRBV7-2	TRBD2	CASSFLREGPPDGGELFF	TGTGCCAGCAGCTTTTTACGGGAGGGCCCCCCAGATGGCGGGGAGCTGTTTTTT
once	TRBJ2-7	TRBV15	TRBD2	CATSRDSMRTSYYEQYF	TGTGCCACCAGCAGAGATTCGATGAGGACTAGCTACTACGAGCAGTACTTC
.	TRBJ1-2	TRBV6-6	.	CASSYGTRRGDGYTF	TGTGCCAGCAGTTACGGGACCCGCAGAGGGGATGGCTACACCTTC
.	TRBJ2-7	TRBV19	TRBD2	CASSIRTGGSYEQYF	TGTGCCAGTAGTATAAGGACGGGGGGCTCCTACGAGCAGTACTTC
.	TRBJ2-1	TRBV7-9	.	CASSYRAGSYNEQFF	TGTGCCAGCAGCTACAGGGCTGGGTCCTACAATGAGCAGTTCTTC
.	TRBJ2-1	TRBV5-4	TRBD2	CASSLAGGPSYNEQFF	TGTGCCAGCAGCTTAGCGGGAGGGCCCTCCTACAATGAGCAGTTCTTC
.	TRBJ2-7	TRBV20-1	.	CSASILGEQYF	TGCAGTGCTAGCATCCTAGGCGAGCAGTACTTC
.	TRBJ1-3	TRBV6-6	TRBD1	CASSRGDRGIGNTIYF	TGTGCCAGCAGCCGAGGGGACAGGGGTATTGGAAACACCATATATTTT
once	TRBJ2-5	TRBV5-8	.	CASSLRETQYF	TGTGCCAGCAGCTTACGGGAGACCCAGTACTTC
.	TRBJ2-7	TRBV18	.	CASSPRGARSYEQYF	TGTGCCAGCTCACCACGAGGCGCCCGTTCCTACGAGCAGTACTTC
.	TRBJ1-1	TRBV5-1	.	CASSPFNRNTEAFF	TGCGCCAGCAGCCCATTCAACAGAAACACTGAAGCTTTCTTT
.	TRBJ1-5	TRBV19	.	CASSIEGRVYQPQHF	TGTGCCAGTAGTATAGAAGGCAGGGTATATCAGCCCCAGCATTTT
.	TRBJ2-3	TRBV28	.	CASKVGGRADTQYF	TGTGCCAGCAAAGTTGGGGGTCGAGCAGATACGCAGTATTTT
.	TRBJ2-1	TRBV5-4	TRBD2	CASSTKLAGNNEQFF	TGTGCCAGCAGCACCAAACTAGCGGGCAACAATGAGCAGTTCTTC
.	TRBJ2-3	TRBV10-3	TRBD2	CAISELAGGKDTQYF	TGTGCCATCAGTGAACTAGCGGGAGGGAAAGATACGCAGTATTTT
.	TRBJ2-5	TRBV5-4	TRBD2	CASSLVLAGKETQYF	TGTGCCAGCAGCTTGGTCCTAGCGGGAAAAGAGACCCAGTACTTC
.	TRBJ1-1	TRBV7-9	.	CASSEWDTYEAFF	TGTGCCAGCAGCGAATGGGACACTTATGAAGCTTTCTTT
.	TRBJ1-5	TRBV18	.	CASSPSTGDINQPQHF	TGTGCCAGCTCACCATCAACCGGGGATATCAATCAGCCCCAGCATTTT
.	TRBJ2-7	TRBV10-3	TRBD2	CAISGFAGGPFEQYF	TGTGCCATCAGTGGATTCGCGGGAGGGCCGTTCGAGCAGTACTTC